This entry describes one T cell receptor beta chain. Its antigen is unknown. Arm-PCR with iRepertoire HTBI primers amplified the CDR3 regions for these TCR beta libraries. Each CDR3 protein is one row after TCRdb ran MiXCR on the multiplex PCR reads. The table shows 250,000 to 300,000 distinct CDR3 sequences, with around a fifth occurring only once. The germline V and J ends were trimmed by 7 bases and 4 bases, with 12 bases remaining between them. The CDR3 consists of 13 residues. Germline V CDR1 and CDR2: SEHNR, FQNEAQ (reference sequence). The entry originates in a study of regulatory T cells in long-lasting Graves disease. Study context: A definition of persistent Graves' disease required over 5 years of antithyroid drugs plus positive TSH receptor antibodies. Findings of the study overall: When disease was persistent, TRBV28, TRBJ1-2 and TRBJ2-5 were the favored segments.

Time point given: persistent/refractory GD, antithyroid drugs over 5 years with positive TRAb. Preparation of the TCR library used RNA extracted from PBMCs. This clonotype was obtained from a female donor with Graves disease. The chain couples TRBV7-9 to TRBJ2-3; maybe TRBD2 (5 bases). Source: peripheral blood mononuclear cells (PBMCs), taken when the disease was refractory, from a patient treated with antithyroid drugs. Here the CDR3 reads CASTGEFADTQYF. The CDR3 nucleotides read TGTGCCAGCACTGGGGAGTTTGCAGATACGCAGTATTTT.